This entry describes one TCR beta chain. The antigen remains undetermined. These data belong to a study of T cell repertoires in cytomegalovirus infection. Study context: CMV infection and matching HLA type were both indicated by public TCR beta signatures. Points from the study as a whole: In two of eight donors, the top clonotype was HLA-C-restricted CMV-specific. Cumulative public TCR beta family frequency identified carriers of CMV plus the relevant HLA.

TCRdb reprocessed the reads with MiXCR, giving one entry per CDR3 protein. Here the sample spans 100,000 to 150,000 distinct CDR3 sequences, 24% being singletons. The V and J ends lost 6 bases and 1 base respectively, with 13 bases between them. Germline-derived CDR1 and CDR2 are MNHNY and SVGAGI (reference sequence). There are 15 residues in the CDR3. Sequencing input: PBMCs, sequenced either directly or after in vitro stimulation (not recorded which). The TCR was taken from a human donor in good health (CMV status not recorded). Some clones in this sample may be carry-over from other donors' samples. V gene TRBV6-6 combines with J gene TRBJ1-5; D uncertain. The CDR3 sequence: CASRELLGSNQPQHF. CDR3 in DNA: TGTGCCAGCAGGGAATTATTGGGGAGCAATCAGCCCCAGCATTTT.